These 30 T cell receptor beta chains were all obtained from the same sample, sequenced in a study of long-term antiretroviral therapy in people with HIV. immunoSEQ v3.0 was run at survey level. Only in-frame clones appear in the TCRdb table, and some are missing; sequencing was by immunoSEQ multiplex PCR. The sample lists approximately 22,000 clones, around 84% occurring once. The source was unsorted PBMCs, collected 3 years after starting antiretroviral therapy. The receptors were sampled from a man aged 45 to 65 with HIV.

The chain combines TRBV7-2 with TRBJ1-2; no reliable D call. Germline loops: CDR1 SGHTA, CDR2 FQGNSA. CDR3 length: 12 residues. V gave up 3 bases and J gave up 7 bases, with 9 bases separating them. The CDR3 protein is CASSLETFGYTF. The CDR3 nucleotides read TGTGCCAGCAGCTTGGAGACATTTGGCTACACCTTC. Full variable domain (missing parts from reference TRBV7-2 and TRBJ1-2): GAGVSQSPSNKVTEKGKDVELRCDPISGHTALYWYRQSLGQGLEFLIYFQGNSAPDKSGLPSDRFSAERTGGSVSTLTIQRTQQEDSAVYLCASSLETFGYTFGSGTRLTVV.

The chain recombines TRBV6-1 with TRBJ2-2; 8 bases agree with TRBD1. Unmatched junction bases numbered 11, after V lost 4 bases and J lost 4 bases. Per the germline V gene, CDR1 is MNHNS and CDR2 is SASEGT. The CDR3 has 17 residues. The CDR3 is CASSAWGQGAPTGELFF. Written as DNA, the CDR3 is TGTGCCAGCAGTGCCTGGGGCCAGGGGGCGCCCACCGGGGAGCTGTTTTTT.

The chain uses TRBV9 and TRBJ2-5; 9 bases line up with TRBD2. CDR3 size: 15 residues. V lost 4 bases, J lost 0 bases, and 4 bases stayed unmatched. Germline CDR1 and CDR2: SGDLS and YYNGEE. The CDR3 sequence: CASSPSGENQETQYF. The CDR3 DNA reads as TGTGCCAGCAGCCCTAGCGGGGAAAACCAAGAGACCCAGTACTTC.

V gene TRBV2 combines with J gene TRBJ2-1; D is perhaps TRBD1 or TRBD2 (6 bases each). CDR1 and CDR2 from the germline V gene are SNHLY and FYNNEI. The length of the CDR3 is 14 residues. V lost 7 bases and J 9 bases, leaving 19 bases between the germline ends. CDR3 in amino acids: CASKLEGGLPEQFF. The DNA for the CDR3 is TGTGCCAGCAAACTCGAGGGGGGCCTCCCTGAGCAGTTCTTC.

The chain has TRBV12-2 and TRBJ2-6; TRBD2 reflects the table's D call only, with no check against the DNA. TRBV12-2 is an annotated pseudogene. The CDR3 has 18 amino acids. The CDR3 region is CASRPRGGPASGANVLTF. For the CDR3, the DNA is TGTGCAAGTCGCCCACGGGGAGGGCCAGCCTCTGGGGCCAACGTCCTGACTTTC.

This clone showed up just once. This rearrangement joins TRBV2 to TRBJ2-7; D is unresolved. The CDR3 length is 11 residues. Trimming took 2 bases from V and 6 from J, leaving 5 bases between them. Germline V lookup: CDR1 SNHLY, CDR2 FYNNEI. The CDR3 DNA reads as TGTGCCAGCAGTGAAACGGCCGAGCAGTACTTC. Its protein product is CASSETAEQYF.

V usage is TRBV28 and J usage is TRBJ2-5, with D possibly being TRBD1 or TRBD2 (6 bases each). The CDR3 is 14 residues long. The germline gives CDR1 MDHEN, CDR2 SYDVKM. The V end lost 5 bases, the J end lost 5 bases, and 15 bases lay between the germline ends. This chain's CDR3 is CASSLGGGRETQYF. CDR3 nucleotides: TGTGCCAGCAGTCTGGGGGGCGGAAGGGAGACCCAGTACTTC.

This chain links TRBV7-9 with TRBJ2-7; a weak D match, TRBD1 (5 bases). With 5 bases removed from V and 3 bases from J, the gap between germline ends came to 8 bases. This CDR3 comprises 12 residues. Germline-derived CDR1 and CDR2 are SEHNR and FQNEAQ (reference sequence). CDR3 in DNA: TGTGCCAGCAGCCAGGGATACTACGAGCAGTACTTC. Protein sequence: CASSQGYYEQYF.

About this clone: A junction end diverges from the germline sequence, so it may reflect a read error. The chain is built from TRBV7-7 and TRBJ2-5; D is ambiguous. CDR1 is SSHAT and CDR2 is FNYEAQ in the germline V gene (reference sequence). The CDR3 extends over 13 amino acids. CDR3 sequence (DNA): TGTGCTAGCAGCTTAGTTAGATCGGCTACCCAGTACTTC. Translated: CASSLVRSATQYF. Supplemented by reference TRBV7-7 and TRBJ2-5, the full variable domain reads GAGVSQSPRYKVTKRGQDVTLRCDPISSHATLYWYQQALGQGPEFLTYFNYEAQPDKSGLPSDRFSAERPEGSISTLTIQRTEQRDSAMYRCASSLVRSATQYFGPGTRLLVL.

This rearrangement joins TRBV29-1 to TRBJ2-7; TRBD1 matches at 9 bases. The CDR3 is 15 amino acids. Trimming removed 1 base from V and 2 bases from J; junction bases left unmatched: 6. Germline values: CDR1 SQVTM, CDR2 ANQGSEA. CDR3 loop: CSVEVRTGAPYEQYF. The CDR3 DNA follows: TGCAGCGTTGAAGTCCGGACAGGGGCCCCCTACGAGCAGTACTTC.

V and J are TRBV19 and TRBJ1-5, with TRBD1 matching over 7 bases. The V gene's germline CDR1 is LNHDA and CDR2 SQIVND (reference sequence). The V and J ends lost 6 bases and 6 bases, in that order; junction bases with no gene match: 11. There are 15 residues in the CDR3. The CDR3 nucleotides are TGTGCCAGTAGGATTGAAGACAGGGCTGGTCAGCCCCAGCATTTT. Residues: CASRIEDRAGQPQHF.

The V call is TRBV11-2, the J call TRBJ2-7; 7 bases agree with TRBD2. Germline V gives CDR1 SGHAT, CDR2 FQNNGV. Trimming at V came to 3 bases and at J to 2 bases, leaving 7 bases not matched to a gene. CDR3 length: 15 amino acids. The CDR3 loop reads CASSFVASGTYEQYF. CDR3 DNA: TGTGCCAGCAGCTTTGTGGCTAGCGGAACCTACGAGCAGTACTTC.

The V gene is TRBV15, the J gene TRBJ2-7; D remains unclear. Trimming stripped 0 bases from V and 6 bases from J, with 12 bases between. This CDR3 has 14 residues. Germline V gene data show CDR1 as LNHNV and CDR2 as YYDKDF (reference sequence). CDR3 protein: CATSRDKTAREQYF. The CDR3 bases are TGTGCCACCAGCAGAGATAAAACGGCTCGCGAGCAGTACTTC.

CDR3 region: CASSFGNWGPEAFF. DNA of the CDR3: TGTGCCAGCAGTTTTGGTAACTGGGGCCCTGAAGCTTTCTTT. This rearrangement joins TRBV28 to TRBJ1-1; D may be TRBD1 (5 bases). The CDR3 consists of 14 residues. V was pared by 3 bases and J by 6 bases, with 14 bases between. Germline loops: CDR1 MDHEN, CDR2 SYDVKM.

The V and J genes are TRBV10-2 and TRBJ2-7, with 8 nucleotides matching TRBD2. Germline-derived CDR1 and CDR2 are WSHSY and SAAADI. CDR3 length: 13 amino acids. The junction had 3 bases not matched to a gene; V was cut back by 5 bases and J by 3 bases. Written as DNA, the CDR3 is TGCGCCAGCAGTCCGGGACTAGTCTACGAGCAGTACTTC. Protein: CASSPGLVYEQYF.

The chain couples TRBV5-5 to TRBJ2-2, with D maybe TRBD1 (5 bases). The germline V gene encodes CDR1 SGHKS and CDR2 YYEKEE (reference sequence). The CDR3 contains 16 residues. V shed 6 bases and J shed 0 bases, with 15 bases lying between them. The CDR3 DNA sequence: TGTGCCAGCACCCTTGATGGGGCACCGAACACCGGGGAGCTGTTTTTT. It yields the protein CASTLDGAPNTGELFF.

The chain recombines TRBV5-1 with TRBJ2-1; 14 positions agree with TRBD2. This CDR3 has 15 residues. The V and J ends lost 3 bases and 5 bases, in that order; junction bases with no gene match: 1. Germline lookup yields CDR1 SGHRS and CDR2 YFSETQ. The CDR3 coding sequence is TGCGCCAGCAGCTCGGGACTAGCGGGAGACAATGAGCAGTTCTTC. It codes for CASSSGLAGDNEQFF. The full variable domain, completed using reference TRBV5-1 and TRBJ2-1, is KAGVTQTPRYLIKTRGQQVTLSCSPISGHRSVSWYQQTPGQGLQFLFEYFSETQRNKGNFPGRFSGRQFSNSRSEMNVSTLELGDSALYLCASSSGLAGDNEQFFGPGTRLTVL.

The chain uses TRBV19 and TRBJ2-2; 10 bases map to TRBD2. The germline gives CDR1 LNHDA, CDR2 SQIVND (reference sequence). Trimming cost V 4 bases and J 2 bases; bases outside gene matches: 19. CDR3 size: 21 residues. The CDR3 spells CASSTPVGAGGPGVNTGELFF. The CDR3 nucleotides read TGTGCCAGTAGTACCCCCGTGGGAGCGGGGGGGCCTGGAGTAAACACCGGGGAGCTGTTTTTT.

The J gene is TRBJ1-1, the V gene TRBV29-1; D is possibly TRBD1 (5 bases). The germline gives CDR1 SQVTM, CDR2 ANQGSEA. CDR3 length equals 12 residues. Trimming took 2 bases from V and 11 from J, leaving 15 bases between them. The CDR3 DNA is TGCAGCGTTGAAAAGACTGGGGCAGCGGCTTTCTTT. Its protein is CSVEKTGAAAFF.

CDR3 in DNA: TGTGCCAGCAGAGACAGGGGGCGGGGCAATCAGCCCCAGCATTTT. Translating gives CASRDRGRGNQPQHF. The chain carries TRBV28 and TRBJ1-5, with 10 bases lining up with TRBD1. The CDR3 length is 15 residues. Per the germline V gene, CDR1 is MDHEN and CDR2 is SYDVKM. V dropped 6 bases and J dropped 2; count of bases not matched to a gene: 4.

This clone was seen only a few times. This chain links TRBV27 with TRBJ2-7; D gene ambiguous. V lost 5 bases to trimming and J lost 0 bases, with 8 bases between them. Germline CDR1 and CDR2: MNHEY and SMNVEV (reference sequence). The CDR3 runs 13 residues. This CDR3 reads CASSPSPSYEQYF. The CDR3 bases are TGTGCCAGCAGTCCTAGTCCCTCCTACGAGCAGTACTTC.

The table lists this clone with a count of one. The chain carries TRBV7-9 and TRBJ2-1; D is possibly TRBD1 (6 bases). The germline CDR1 and CDR2 sequences are SEHNR and FQNEAQ (reference sequence). Trimming took off 5 bases at V and 1 base at J, with 15 bases between the two ends. The CDR3 totals 16 residues. The CDR3 spells CASSPLQGTSYNEQFF. CDR3 nucleotide sequence: TGTGCCAGCAGCCCCTTACAGGGAACGTCCTACAATGAGCAGTTCTTC.

The chain employs TRBV19 and TRBJ1-2; no firm D call. There are 13 residues in the CDR3. Germline V gene lookup returns CDR1 LNHDA and CDR2 SQIVND (reference sequence). Trimming left V 1 base short and J 8 bases short, with 11 bases between. The CDR3 spells CASSIAGSQGYTF. DNA of the CDR3: TGTGCCAGTAGTATAGCCGGGAGTCAAGGCTACACCTTC.

The V gene is TRBV6-6, the J gene TRBJ1-2; D not certain. The ends were cut back, 8 bases at V and 8 bases at J, with 12 bases in the middle. This CDR3 comprises 11 residues. Germline V lookup: CDR1 MNHNY, CDR2 SVGAGI (reference sequence). The CDR3 spells CASVNSYGYTF. For the CDR3, the DNA is TGTGCCAGCGTAAACAGCTACGGCTACACCTTC.

This clone was seen once. This chain joins TRBV11-3 and TRBJ2-1, with no clear D. V was shortened by 5 bases and J by 0 bases, with 14 bases between the two germline ends. The CDR3 contains 16 residues. In germline, CDR1 is SGHNT, CDR2 YENEEA. CDR3 in amino acids: CASSDSSESSYNEQFF. For the CDR3, the DNA is TGTGCCAGCAGCGATAGCTCTGAGAGCTCCTACAATGAGCAGTTCTTC.

The chain couples TRBV9 to TRBJ2-5, with 9 bases matching TRBD2. The CDR3 contains 15 residues. The junction had 5 bases not matched to a gene; V was cut back by 0 bases and J by 5 bases. Germline lookup yields CDR1 SGDLS and CDR2 YYNGEE. The CDR3 nucleotides read TGTGCCAGCAGCGTAGGGGTAGCGGGGGTGGAGACCCAGTACTTC. This translates into CASSVGVAGVETQYF.

The chain employs TRBV10-3 and TRBJ1-2, with 8 nucleotides matching TRBD1. The CDR3 covers 13 residues. V was clipped by 10 bases and J by 4 bases; unmatched bases: 8. Germline V gene lookup returns CDR1 ENHRY and CDR2 SYGVKD. CDR3 region: CATGQGASYGYTF. The DNA of the CDR3 is TGTGCCACCGGACAGGGTGCAAGCTATGGCTACACCTTC.

The chain employs TRBV6-5 and TRBJ2-7; a weak D match, TRBD2 (6 bases). The germline gives CDR1 MNHEY, CDR2 SVGAGI. The CDR3 totals 14 residues. V was pared by 6 bases and J by 5 bases, with 17 bases between. This chain's CDR3 is CASSYGGNVDEQYF. Here the CDR3 DNA reads TGTGCCAGCAGCTACGGGGGAAATGTCGACGAGCAGTACTTC.

The genes are TRBV5-5 and TRBJ1-1; D is perhaps TRBD1 (6 bases). This CDR3 is built from 12 residues. The V end lost 4 bases, the J end lost 10 bases, and 14 bases lay between the germline ends. The germline V gene has CDR1 SGHKS and CDR2 YYEKEE (reference sequence). This CDR3 is CASSPTGRGAFF. CDR3 nucleotides: TGTGCCAGCAGCCCGACAGGCCGAGGAGCTTTCTTT. Complete variable domain (other parts from reference TRBV5-5 and TRBJ1-1): DAGVTQSPTHLIKTRGQQVTLRCSPISGHKSVSWYQQVLGQGPQFIFQYYEKEERGRGNFPDRFSARQFPNYSSELNVNALLLGDSALYLCASSPTGRGAFFGQGTRLTVV.

The J gene is TRBJ1-2, the V gene TRBV7-2; D not resolved. Trimming shortened V by 1 base and J by 4 bases, and 7 bases separated the two germline ends. From germline, CDR1 is SGHTA and CDR2 FQGNSA. The CDR3 runs 13 residues. CDR3 DNA: TGTGCCAGCAGCTTAGGCTTTTCCTATGGCTACACCTTC. It translates to CASSLGFSYGYTF.